These T cell receptor beta chains were read from a single sample in a study of identical twins. TCRdb ran MiXCR on the 5' RACE reads and lists one entry per CDR3 protein. This sample yields approximately 230,000 distinct CDR3 sequences, of which around 15% are seen a single time; 7% to 9% belongs to the top ten. Material for sequencing was memory (CD45RO+) T cells sorted from blood. The receptors were sampled from a woman aged 18-29 years in good health. Both conserved end residues are part of each CDR3. D genes are given only for firm matches. Not all rows give a size; the values are once, few, many and, for expanded clones, a class.

j_call d_call v_call clone_size cdr3_nt cdr3_aa
TRBJ2-7 - TRBV20-1 many TGCAGTGCTAGTTCTAACTCCTACGAGCAGTACTTC CSASSNSYEQYF
TRBJ1-1 TRBD1 TRBV5-1 many TGCGCCAGCAGCTTTGGACAGGGTTTGCTTGGCACTGAAGCTTTCTTT CASSFGQGLLGTEAFF
TRBJ2-1 TRBD2 TRBV12-3/TRBV12-4 - TGTGCCAGCAGTTCGAGGGAGGGTCGAAATGAGCAGTTCTTC CASSSREGRNEQFF
TRBJ2-7 TRBD1 TRBV3-1 - TGTGCCAGCAGCCTCCGGGGACAGGGCGAGCAGTACTTC CASSLRGQGEQYF
TRBJ1-2 - TRBV14 few TGTGCCAGCAGCCAAGGTCCAGGGCGGTATGGCTACACCTTC CASSQGPGRYGYTF
TRBJ2-6 - TRBV19 few TGTGCCAGTACCCCCCTCCTCGGGACCTTAAACGTCCTGACTTTC CASTPLLGTLNVLTF
TRBJ2-7 - TRBV3-1 few TGTGCCTGCAGCAAACTAGGGCTGGGAGGGGGCGCTGGACCCGAGCAGTACTTC CACSKLGLGGGAGPEQYF
TRBJ2-1 TRBD1 TRBV20-1 few TGCAGTGCTAGAGTCGGGGACAGGGGGTACAATGAGCAGTTCTTC CSARVGDRGYNEQFF
TRBJ2-1 - TRBV3-1 - TGTGCCAGCAGCCCCGGGACCGCGCACAATGAGCAGTTCTTC CASSPGTAHNEQFF
TRBJ2-3 TRBD2 TRBV5-6 - TGTGCCAGCAGCTCCCTACTAGCGGGAGGGCCCTCAGATACGCAGTATTTT CASSSLLAGGPSDTQYF
TRBJ2-4 TRBD2 TRBV12-3/TRBV12-4 - TGTGCCAGCACTACCGGACTAGCGGGAGCCCCGAACCACATTCAGTACTTC CASTTGLAGAPNHIQYF
TRBJ1-2 - TRBV6-1 - TGTGCCAGCAGTCGGTACCTGAAGGAGAGGTATGGCTACACCTTC CASSRYLKERYGYTF
TRBJ2-3 TRBD2 TRBV29-1 few TGCAGCGCTAGGGGGGTCCTAGCGGGGGCTACAGATACGCAGTATTTT CSARGVLAGATDTQYF
TRBJ2-5 - TRBV7-8 - TGTGCCAGCAGCTTAGCAGCTAGGCTAGTAGAGACCCAGTACTTC CASSLAARLVETQYF
TRBJ2-3 TRBD2 TRBV11-1 many TGTGCCAGCAGCTTGAACCGCGAGCCGACTAGCACTTCTCGGGGGACGCAGTATTTT CASSLNREPTSTSRGTQYF
TRBJ1-1 - TRBV9 many TGTGCCAGCAGCCCCTGGGACGCGGATGAAGCTTTCTTT CASSPWDADEAFF
TRBJ1-4 TRBD1 TRBV29-1 many TGCAGCGGACGGACAGGGGGCGAAAAACTGTTTTTT CSGRTGGEKLFF
TRBJ2-2 TRBD1 TRBV5-1 - TGCGCCAGCGAGCTTAAGGCAGGGGGATCGAACACCGGGGAGCTGTTTTTT CASELKAGGSNTGELFF
TRBJ2-7 TRBD1 TRBV11-2 - TGTGCCAGCAGCTTAGTCCAGGGGGCCTACGAGCAGTACTTC CASSLVQGAYEQYF
TRBJ1-6 TRBD1 TRBV4-3 few TGCGCCAGCGCTTGGGACAGTGATTCACCCCTCCACTTT CASAWDSDSPLHF
TRBJ2-6 TRBD1 TRBV5-1 few TGCGCCAGCAGCTTGTCAGGACAGGGCTCTGGGGCCAACGTCCTGACTTTC CASSLSGQGSGANVLTF
TRBJ2-3 TRBD2 TRBV4-2 - TGTGCCAGCAGCCAAGGGCTAGCGGGGGTGACAGATACGCAGTATTTT CASSQGLAGVTDTQYF
TRBJ1-1 - TRBV12-3/TRBV12-4 many TGTGCCAGCAGCCAACAGGTCTCCACTGAAGCTTTCTTT CASSQQVSTEAFF
TRBJ2-2 - TRBV6-2/TRBV6-3 few TGTGCCAGCAGAATCAGAGCGCTGAACACCGGGGAGCTGTTTTTT CASRIRALNTGELFF
TRBJ1-2 - TRBV18 few TGTGCCAGCTCACCTACACAGTCGAAGTTTAACTATGGCTACACCTTC CASSPTQSKFNYGYTF
TRBJ2-2 TRBD1 TRBV29-1 - TGCAGCGGACGGACAGGGGACGGGGAGCTGTTTTTT CSGRTGDGELFF
TRBJ1-2 TRBD1 TRBV7-2 - TGTGCTAGCAGCTTCCGACAGGGGGGTGGCTACACCTTC CASSFRQGGGYTF
TRBJ1-1 - TRBV5-1 - TGCGCCAGCAGCCCGGAGGGGTGGGAAGCTTTCTTT CASSPEGWEAFF
TRBJ1-2 TRBD1 TRBV6-5 many TGTGCCAGCAGTTATGGGACAGGCCTTTTGTCGGATGGCTACACCTTC CASSYGTGLLSDGYTF
TRBJ1-2 - TRBV5-1 many TGCGCCAGCAGCTTGAGGGTTAATACAGGCCCCTCTGGCTACACCTTC CASSLRVNTGPSGYTF
TRBJ1-5 - TRBV5-1 many TGCGCCAGCAGCTTGGACGGGGGCAATCAGCCCCAGCATTTT CASSLDGGNQPQHF
TRBJ2-3 - TRBV4-3 many TGCGCCAGCAGCATTGTATCGGGAGATACGCAGTATTTT CASSIVSGDTQYF
TRBJ2-5 - TRBV7-8 many TGTGCCAGCGGTTGGAGCGAGACCCAGTACTTC CASGWSETQYF
TRBJ2-3 - TRBV6-2/TRBV6-3 - TGTGCCAGCAGAGTTGGAAGCAACACAGATACGCAGTATTTT CASRVGSNTDTQYF
TRBJ2-1 - TRBV27 - TGTGCCAGCAGCCCTACTCGAGTATTCAATGAGCAGTTCTTC CASSPTRVFNEQFF